These 26 T cell receptor beta chains came from one sample sequenced in a study of identical twins. Each CDR3 protein is one row after TCRdb ran MiXCR on the 5' RACE reads. The sample has under 350,000 distinct CDR3 sequences; roughly 9.8% are singletons. These data were also filed under a second study, of yellow fever vaccine responses in identical twins.

Sequenced sample: CD8+ T cells sorted from blood. Source of these receptors: a woman under 30 in good health.

This clonotype was seen ten or more times. DNA of the CDR3: TGCAGTGCTAGAGATTTCGGGACTAGCGGGAGGTGGAATGAGCAGTTCTTC. This encodes CSARDFGTSGRWNEQFF. This sequence joins TRBV20-1 and TRBJ2-1; the match to TRBD2 covers 15 bases. The V segment lost 0 bases and the J segment 7 bases; nucleotides outside the gene matches: 7. In germline, CDR1 is DFQATT, CDR2 SNEGSKA (reference sequence). The CDR3 length is 17 residues.

This clonotype appeared a few times. The J gene is TRBJ2-7, the V gene TRBV20-1, with TRBD1 matching over 8 bases. Germline V gene lookup returns CDR1 DFQATT and CDR2 SNEGSKA (reference sequence). The CDR3 is made up of 13 amino acids. Unmatched junction bases numbered 4, after V lost 6 bases and J lost 0 bases. The CDR3 loop is CSAGTGSSYEQYF. The CDR3 DNA reads TGCAGTGCCGGGACAGGTAGCTCCTACGAGCAGTACTTC.

V is TRBV4-1 and J is TRBJ2-2; perhaps TRBD2 as D (6 bases). The CDR3 runs to 15 residues. Germline lookup yields CDR1 MGHRA and CDR2 YSYEKL. The V end lost 0 bases, the J end lost 4 bases, and 9 bases lay between the germline ends. CDR3 DNA: TGCGCCAGCAGCCAAGATACGGGAGCCACCGGGGAGCTGTTTTTT. As protein: CASSQDTGATGELFF.

This clonotype occurred many times. The chain joins TRBV7-2 to TRBJ2-1; D possibly corresponds to TRBD2 (6 bases). V gave up 5 bases and J gave up 0 bases, with 11 bases separating them. The CDR3 contains 15 residues. CDR1 and CDR2 from the germline V gene are SGHTA and FQGNSA. The CDR3 loop is CASSRLDSSYNEQFF. CDR3 in DNA: TGTGCCAGCAGCCGACTAGACAGCTCCTACAATGAGCAGTTCTTC.

The rearrangement joins TRBV7-9 to TRBJ2-3; the match to TRBD2 covers 7 bases. Germline V gene data show CDR1 as SEHNR and CDR2 as FQNEAQ (reference sequence). J was trimmed by 5 bases and V by 5 bases; bases with no gene match: 13. The CDR3 contains 16 residues. CDR3 protein: CASSLWDYPDRDTQYF. The CDR3 nucleotides read TGTGCCAGCAGCCTATGGGACTATCCAGATAGAGATACGCAGTATTTT.

The V gene is TRBV28, the J gene TRBJ2-4; D is uncertain. Germline lookup yields CDR1 MDHEN and CDR2 SYDVKM. The CDR3 covers 17 residues. The V gene lost 3 bases and the J gene lost 0 bases, with 15 bases spanning the gap. CDR3 DNA: TGTGCCAGCAGTTTTTTCCCTCCTACCGTAGCCAAAAACATTCAGTACTTC. Residues: CASSFFPPTVAKNIQYF.

This clonotype was observed at least ten times. This rearrangement joins TRBV29-1 to TRBJ2-1, with D tentatively TRBD1 (6 bases). V was trimmed by 2 bases and J by 2 bases, leaving 13 bases between them. The germline CDR1 and CDR2 sequences are SQVTM and ANQGSEA. The CDR3 loop spans 15 amino acids. The CDR3 loop reads CSVESGTRTYNEQFF. CDR3 coding DNA: TGCAGCGTTGAATCCGGGACAAGGACCTACAATGAGCAGTTCTTC.

Only a few counts were recorded for this clonotype. V is TRBV6-5 and J is TRBJ1-2, with D hard to call. Trimming took 4 bases from V and 8 from J, leaving 20 bases between them. The CDR3 runs to 15 residues. Germline CDR1 and CDR2: MNHEY and SVGAGI. Here the CDR3 reads CASSFETAFGNGYTF. CDR3 bases: TGTGCCAGCAGTTTTGAGACGGCCTTCGGTAACGGCTACACCTTC.

This clonotype has ten or more counts. The chain has TRBV9 and TRBJ2-7; 8 bases are a match to TRBD1. This CDR3 comprises 13 residues. Losses at the gene ends were 3 bases for V and 5 bases for J; bases not matched to a gene: 4. CDR1 and CDR2 from the germline V gene are SGDLS and YYNGEE. The CDR3 nucleotides read TGTGCCAGCAGCGAGACAGGGGTCCACGAGCAGTACTTC. It codes for CASSETGVHEQYF.

J is TRBJ2-2 and V is TRBV30; D is unresolved. CDR3 length equals 14 residues. The V and J ends lost 0 bases and 2 bases respectively, with 7 bases between them. CDR1 is GTSNPN and CDR2 is SVGIG in the germline V gene (reference sequence). The CDR3 loop is CAWSVQKNTGELFF. The CDR3 DNA reads as TGTGCCTGGAGTGTACAGAAAAACACCGGGGAGCTGTTTTTT.

This clonotype has only a few counts. The genes are TRBV4-1 and TRBJ2-1; D gene uncertain. V was pared by 1 base and J by 4 bases, with 5 bases between. Germline V gives CDR1 MGHRA, CDR2 YSYEKL. This CDR3 region has 13 residues. The DNA for the CDR3 is TGCGCCAGCAGCCAAGGACAATACAATGAGCAGTTCTTC. Its translation: CASSQGQYNEQFF.

V usage is TRBV2 and J usage is TRBJ2-7; D may match TRBD1 or TRBD2 (6 bases each). With 4 bases removed from V and 3 bases from J, the gap between germline ends came to 13 bases. Germline V gives CDR1 SNHLY, CDR2 FYNNEI. The CDR3 has 14 residues. The CDR3 nucleotides read TGTGCCAGCAGTGTTGTGGGGGGCAACTACGAGCAGTACTTC. Translated: CASSVVGGNYEQYF. Complete variable domain (other parts from reference TRBV2 and TRBJ2-7): EPEVTQTPSHQVTQMGQEVILRCVPISNHLYFYWYRQILGQKVEFLVSFYNNEISEKSEIFDDQFSVERPDGSNFTLKIRSTKLEDSAMYFCASSVVGGNYEQYFGPGTRLTVT.

Ten or more counts support this clonotype. This sequence joins TRBV5-1 and TRBJ2-1; 7 bases line up with TRBD2. Germline V lookup: CDR1 SGHRS, CDR2 YFSETQ. CDR3 size: 17 residues. Trimming cost V 0 bases and J 2 bases; bases outside gene matches: 8. The CDR3 DNA reads as TGCGCCAGCAGCTTGGCGGGAGCGGGGCGACCCTACAATGAGCAGTTCTTC. It specifies CASSLAGAGRPYNEQFF.

V is TRBV28 and J is TRBJ2-1; possible D gene TRBD1, 5 bases. The length of the CDR3 is 13 residues. V lost 7 bases and J lost 4, with 11 bases in between. Per the germline V gene, CDR1 is MDHEN and CDR2 is SYDVKM. CDR3 nucleotides: TGTGCCAGCACCCTAGGGGTTTACAATGAGCAGTTCTTC. This translates into CASTLGVYNEQFF.

This rearrangement joins TRBV20-1 to TRBJ2-1; tentative D call: TRBD1 (5 bases). The germline V gene encodes CDR1 DFQATT and CDR2 SNEGSKA (reference sequence). The CDR3 is made up of 13 amino acids. This CDR3 is CSPKGITYNEQFF. In DNA form, the CDR3 reads TGCAGCCCAAAGGGGATTACTTACAATGAGCAGTTCTTC.

This clonotype was observed a few times. The chain combines TRBV28 with TRBJ2-5, with 10 nucleotides matching TRBD2. V shed 2 bases and J 0 bases; nucleotides not matched to a gene: 3. CDR3 size: 16 residues. Germline CDR1 MDHEN, CDR2 SYDVKM. The CDR3 here is CASSLGLAVHQETQYF. DNA for the CDR3: TGTGCCAGCAGTTTAGGACTAGCGGTGCACCAAGAGACCCAGTACTTC. Supplemented by reference TRBV28 and TRBJ2-5, the full variable domain reads DVKVTQSSRYLVKRTGEKVFLECVQDMDHENMFWYRQDPGLGLRLIYFSYDVKMKEKGDIPEGYSVSREKKERFSLILESASTNQTSMYLCASSLGLAVHQETQYFGPGTRLLVL.

The chain couples TRBV9 to TRBJ1-2; 8 bases line up with TRBD1. V lost 6 bases to trimming and J lost 6 bases; unmatched junction nucleotides: 4. The CDR3 spans 12 residues. CDR1 is SGDLS, CDR2 YYNGEE, per germline. The CDR3 loop reads CASMDRVDGYTF. CDR3 DNA sequence: TGTGCCAGCATGGACAGGGTGGATGGCTACACCTTC.

There are a few counts of this clonotype. This chain links TRBV9 with TRBJ2-5, with TRBD2 as a possible D gene (6 bases). CDR3 length: 16 residues. The germline gives CDR1 SGDLS, CDR2 YYNGEE. V dropped 5 bases and J dropped 3 bases, with 20 bases sitting between them. CDR3 region: CASSVAGSGPKETQYF. The CDR3 nucleotides are TGTGCCAGCAGTGTTGCGGGTAGCGGACCGAAAGAGACCCAGTACTTC.

This clonotype was seen a few times. The V gene is TRBV4-3, the J gene TRBJ2-6, with 7 bases matching TRBD2. This CDR3 spans 16 amino acids. Germline-derived CDR1 and CDR2 are LGHNA and YSLEER. After removal of 1 base from V and 4 bases from J, the junction contained 4 bases not matched to a gene. The CDR3 region has the DNA TGCGCCAGCAGCCAAGGGGAGGGGTCCGGGGCCAACGTCCTGACTTTC. Amino acid sequence: CASSQGEGSGANVLTF.

This chain joins TRBV5-4 and TRBJ2-7; 9 bases agree with TRBD1. This CDR3 has 15 residues. Germline CDR1 is SGHNT and CDR2 is YYREEE (reference sequence). The V and J ends lost 4 bases and 3 bases, in that order; junction bases with no gene match: 8. The CDR3 reads CASSDGTGLNYEQYF. The CDR3 bases are TGTGCCAGCAGCGACGGGACAGGGCTAAACTACGAGCAGTACTTC.

In its sample, this clonotype was seen once. This sequence joins TRBV20-1 and TRBJ2-1; D may be TRBD2 (6 bases). Germline assignment: CDR1 DFQATT and CDR2 SNEGSKA (reference sequence). Deletions cut 8 bases from V and 3 bases from J, with 20 bases between. The CDR3 has 15 residues. CDR3 in amino acids: CSRGQGLGFYNEQFF. The CDR3 DNA sequence: TGCAGTAGGGGCCAGGGACTGGGCTTCTACAATGAGCAGTTCTTC.

This clonotype showed up just a few times. The chain is built from TRBV7-2 and TRBJ2-3, with D tentatively TRBD2 (6 bases). V was shortened by 1 base and J by 1 base, with 12 bases between the two germline ends. Germline CDR1 and CDR2: SGHTA and FQGNSA. The CDR3 is 16 amino acids. The CDR3 spells CASSLGRGPGTDTQYF. In DNA form, the CDR3 reads TGTGCCAGCAGCTTAGGGCGGGGCCCAGGCACAGATACGCAGTATTTT. Complete variable domain (other parts from reference TRBV7-2 and TRBJ2-3): GAGVSQSPSNKVTEKGKDVELRCDPISGHTALYWYRQSLGQGLEFLIYFQGNSAPDKSGLPSDRFSAERTGGSVSTLTIQRTQQEDSAVYLCASSLGRGPGTDTQYFGPGTRLTVL.

V is TRBV29-1 and J is TRBJ2-1; 9 bases line up with TRBD1. This CDR3 spans 14 amino acids. The V gene end was trimmed by 2 bases and the J gene end by 8 bases; junction bases not matched to a gene: 7. The germline V gene has CDR1 SQVTM and CDR2 ANQGSEA. This CDR3 is CSVERWDRDHEQFF. DNA of the CDR3: TGCAGCGTTGAAAGATGGGACAGGGATCATGAGCAGTTCTTC.

In this sample, this clonotype turned up a few times. The genes are TRBV30 and TRBJ2-7; D may match TRBD1 or TRBD2 (5 bases each). Germline CDR1 GTSNPN, CDR2 SVGIG (reference sequence). V lost 6 bases to trimming and J lost 2 bases, with 11 bases between them. This CDR3 is 12 amino acids long. CDR3 residues: CACRDGTYEQYF. The CDR3 DNA reads TGTGCCTGCCGGGACGGTACCTACGAGCAGTACTTC.

Points on this clonotype: Being one base from a much bigger clone, this may be a read error. The V call is TRBV11-3, the J call TRBJ2-1, with D unresolved. From germline, CDR1 is SGHNT and CDR2 YENEEA. The CDR3 runs 13 residues. CDR3 amino acids: CASSLEAYNEKFF. The CDR3 bases are TGTGCCAGCAGCTTAGAGGCCTACAATGAGAAGTTCTTC.

This clonotype has at least ten counts. The chain recombines TRBV12-3 or TRBV12-4 with TRBJ1-2; D gene ambiguous. V was pared by 3 bases and J by 1 base, with 6 bases between. This CDR3 is built from 13 residues. The CDR3 DNA is TGTGCCAGCAGTTTTGGGAGTAACTATGGCTACACCTTC. Translating it yields CASSFGSNYGYTF.